The 27 T cell receptor beta chains below were found in one sample sequenced in a study of T cells in Graves' hyperthyroidism and ophthalmopathy. There were TCR beta CDR3 regions amplified from RNA transcripts. Using the HTBI primer set, a first-round RT-PCR was run on the TCR CDR3. MiXCR, applied by TCRdb to the multiplex PCR reads, yields one record per CDR3 protein. In the table there are some 550,000 distinct CDR3 sequences, more than 15% of which are singletons. Sequencing was carried out using blood. The receptors here all came from a middle-aged woman with Graves' ophthalmopathy.

There are many counts of this clonotype. CDR3 bases: TGTGCCAGCAGGCTGGACGGGCGGGAGCAGTACTTC. Protein product: CASRLDGREQYF. The chain employs TRBV2 and TRBJ2-7; D gene ambiguous. V was shortened by 6 bases and J by 7 bases, with 13 bases between the two germline ends. CDR3 length equals 12 residues. Per the germline V gene, CDR1 is SNHLY and CDR2 is FYNNEI.

The chain links TRBV6-4 to TRBJ2-7, with 7 bases fitting TRBD1. The CDR3 runs 12 residues. Germline V gives CDR1 MRHNA, CDR2 SNTAGT. With 3 bases clipped from V and 6 bases from J, the junction kept 2 bases outside the gene matches. The CDR3 DNA sequence: TGTGCCAGCAGTGAACAGGGGATCGAGCAGTACTTC. The encoded protein is CASSEQGIEQYF.

The V gene is TRBV7-6, the J gene TRBJ2-1; 12 nucleotides align to TRBD1. Germline lookup yields CDR1 SGHVS and CDR2 FNYEAQ. Unmatched junction bases numbered 9, after V lost 0 bases and J lost 9 bases. This CDR3 region has 17 residues. This CDR3 is CASSLAPAGTGGSEQFF. CDR3 bases: TGTGCCAGCAGCTTAGCCCCGGCCGGGACAGGGGGCAGTGAGCAGTTCTTC. Drawing the rest from reference TRBV7-6 and TRBJ2-1, the complete variable domain is GAGVSQSPRYKVTKRGQDVALRCDPISGHVSLYWYRQALGQGPEFLTYFNYEAQQDKSGLPNDRFSAERPEGSISTLTIQRTEQRDSAMYRCASSLAPAGTGGSEQFFGPGTRLTVL.

This clonotype showed up many times. This rearrangement joins TRBV28 to TRBJ1-2; 7 bases are shared with TRBD1. Germline V CDR1 and CDR2: MDHEN, SYDVKM. The CDR3 runs 12 residues. The ends lost 2 bases at V and 6 bases at J; junction bases unmatched: 0. CDR3 sequence (DNA): TGTGCCAGCAGTTTAGGGACAGATGGCTACACCTTC. Its protein product is CASSLGTDGYTF.

At least ten counts were recorded for this clonotype. The chain recombines TRBV24-1 with TRBJ2-1; D may be TRBD2 (5 bases). Germline lookup yields CDR1 KGHDR and CDR2 SFDVKD. The CDR3 spans 12 residues. Trimming took 3 bases from V and 9 from J, leaving 8 bases between them. The CDR3 region has the DNA TGTGCCACCAGTGATCTCGGGATTGAGCAGTTCTTC. Protein: CATSDLGIEQFF.

In the case of this clonotype: A read error is possible here, since a much larger clone lies one base away. The genes are TRBV18 and TRBJ1-1; D gene uncertain. From germline, CDR1 is KGHSH and CDR2 LQKENI. Deletions cut 4 bases from V and 2 bases from J, with 14 bases between. CDR3 length: 15 amino acids. Here the CDR3 DNA reads TGTGCCAGCTCACTACCTTCCTATGTAAACACTGAAGCTTTCTTT. The encoded protein is CASSLPSYVNTEAFF.

At least ten counts were recorded for this clonotype. This chain uses TRBV6-1 with TRBJ2-1; possible D gene TRBD2, 6 bases. Between the trimmed V and J ends, which lost 9 bases and 2 bases, there was a span of 17 bases. The CDR3 is 15 residues long. Per germline, CDR1 MNHNS and CDR2 SASEGT. For the CDR3, the DNA is TGTGCCAGTATGAGGGACTTCCTAACCTACAATGAGCAGTTCTTC. Amino acid sequence: CASMRDFLTYNEQFF.

This clonotype was picked up many times. The chain joins TRBV3-1 to TRBJ2-5; possible D gene TRBD1, 6 bases. V gave up 4 bases and J gave up 7 bases, with 10 bases separating them. Germline CDR1 is LGHDT and CDR2 is YNNKEL (reference sequence). The CDR3 runs 12 residues. CDR3 residues: CASSPLGATQYF. For the CDR3, the DNA is TGTGCCAGCAGCCCATTGGGGGCGACCCAGTACTTC.

This clonotype was picked up many times. J is TRBJ1-5 and V is TRBV12-3 or TRBV12-4; no reliable D call. CDR3 length: 12 residues. Deletions cut 7 bases from V and 5 bases from J, with 9 bases between. The CDR3 region is CASTFGDQPQHF. The DNA of the CDR3 is TGTGCCAGCACGTTCGGAGATCAGCCCCAGCATTTT.

V usage is TRBV9 and J usage is TRBJ2-7; possibly TRBD1 for D (6 bases). V lost 2 bases, J lost 7 bases, and 13 bases lay in between. The germline CDR1 and CDR2 sequences are SGDLS and YYNGEE. This CDR3 is built from 13 residues. CDR3 amino acids: CASSVGAGREQYF. The CDR3 nucleotides are TGTGCCAGCAGCGTGGGGGCAGGGCGGGAGCAGTACTTC.

The chain carries TRBV6-1 and TRBJ2-6; D remains unclear. Between the trimmed V and J ends, which lost 2 bases and 0 bases, there was a span of 5 bases. The CDR3 sequence is 15 residues long. The germline V gene has CDR1 MNHNS and CDR2 SASEGT. CDR3 in amino acids: CASSEYSSGANVLTF. The CDR3 DNA reads TGTGCCAGCAGTGAATACAGCTCTGGGGCCAACGTCCTGACTTTC.

This clonotype has a count of ten or more. This sequence joins TRBV5-1 and TRBJ2-5; D unclear. V was cut by 4 bases and J by 3 bases, with 10 bases left in between. This CDR3 region has 13 residues. CDR1 and CDR2 from the germline V gene are SGHRS and YFSETQ. CDR3 in amino acids: CASSLGEEETQYF. The CDR3 bases are TGCGCCAGCAGCCTCGGTGAGGAAGAGACCCAGTACTTC.

The V and J genes are TRBV7-2 and TRBJ2-5; a possible D gene is TRBD2 (6 bases). Germline assignment: CDR1 SGHTA and CDR2 FQGNSA. This CDR3 has 16 residues. V lost 2 bases and J lost 2, with 15 bases in between. CDR3 sequence (DNA): TGTGCCAGCAGCTTACCTCTATCGGGGGTACAAGAGACCCAGTACTTC. This sequence encodes CASSLPLSGVQETQYF.

This clonotype showed up just a few times. The chain combines TRBV7-2 with TRBJ1-5; a weak D match, TRBD1 (6 bases). The length of the CDR3 is 14 residues. Trimming took 4 bases from V and 4 from J, leaving 11 bases between them. CDR1 and CDR2 (germline): SGHTA, FQGNSA. CDR3 nucleotides: TGTGCCAGCAGCTCCAACAGGGCTAATCAGCCCCAGCATTTT. Protein sequence: CASSSNRANQPQHF.

This clonotype occurred many times. J is TRBJ2-5 and V is TRBV2; 10 bases fit TRBD1. Germline loops: CDR1 SNHLY, CDR2 FYNNEI. The ends lost 8 bases at V and 4 bases at J; junction bases unmatched: 4. The CDR3 contains 13 residues. The CDR3 coding sequence is TGTGCCAGCGAGACAGGGGGCGTAGAGACCCAGTACTTC. Protein: CASETGGVETQYF.

Only a few counts were recorded for this clonotype. The CDR3 spells CASSETPTRQEAFF. CDR3 nucleotide sequence: TGTGCCAGCAGTGAAACACCGACCAGGCAAGAAGCTTTCTTT. The chain is built from TRBV2 and TRBJ1-1; D remains unclear. CDR3 length equals 14 residues. V lost 2 bases and J lost 8, with 15 bases in between. The germline V gene has CDR1 SNHLY and CDR2 FYNNEI.

There are a few counts of this clonotype. V gene TRBV6-5 combines with J gene TRBJ2-2; a weak D match, TRBD1 (6 bases). The CDR3 contains 14 residues. The germline CDR1 and CDR2 sequences are MNHEY and SVGAGI. V dropped 7 bases and J dropped 6 bases, with 15 bases sitting between them. CDR3 sequence: CASKGVSGPGELFF. CDR3 nucleotides: TGTGCCAGCAAGGGGGTCTCTGGGCCCGGGGAGCTGTTTTTT.

This clonotype turned up a few times. This chain connects TRBV4-1 to TRBJ1-2; possibly TRBD1 for D (5 bases). The CDR3 spans 14 residues. Trimming removed 0 bases from V and 4 bases from J, with 9 bases in between. Germline V gene data show CDR1 as MGHRA and CDR2 as YSYEKL. CDR3 in amino acids: CASSQDDSFYGYTF. For the CDR3, the DNA is TGCGCCAGCAGCCAAGATGACAGCTTCTATGGCTACACCTTC.

This clonotype was observed at least ten times. The chain employs TRBV30 and TRBJ2-2; TRBD2 matches at 9 bases. The trim removed 2 bases at V and 4 bases at J, leaving 2 bases unmatched. CDR1 and CDR2 (germline): GTSNPN, SVGIG (reference sequence). This CDR3 has 14 residues. CDR3 amino acids: CAWSWREGTGELFF. In nucleotides, the CDR3 is TGTGCCTGGAGTTGGCGGGAGGGCACCGGGGAGCTGTTTTTT.

At least ten counts were recorded for this clonotype. V usage is TRBV20-1 and J usage is TRBJ2-3, with TRBD2 matching over 8 bases. CDR3 length: 15 amino acids. The germline CDR1 and CDR2 sequences are DFQATT and SNEGSKA (reference sequence). The V gene end was trimmed by 1 base and the J gene end by 7 bases; junction bases not matched to a gene: 10. CDR3 region: CSARVGSGKRNTQYF. The CDR3 DNA follows: TGCAGTGCTAGAGTAGGTAGCGGGAAGAGGAATACGCAGTATTTT.

The chain links TRBV30 to TRBJ2-7; the D gene is possibly TRBD1 (5 bases). V lost 0 bases, J lost 2 bases, and 11 bases lay in between. The CDR3 covers 14 residues. Per the germline V gene, CDR1 is GTSNPN and CDR2 is SVGIG (reference sequence). This CDR3 is CAWSVGAGTYEQYF. In nucleotides, the CDR3 is TGTGCCTGGAGTGTAGGAGCAGGGACCTACGAGCAGTACTTC.

The V and J genes are TRBV20-1 and TRBJ1-5, with no clear D. The germline V and J ends were trimmed by 6 bases and 0 bases, with 18 bases remaining between them. Germline CDR1 reads DFQATT; CDR2 reads SNEGSKA (reference sequence). CDR3 length equals 16 residues. In DNA form, the CDR3 reads TGCAGTGCCATCCGGAGAGGGCTTTATAGCAATCAGCCCCAGCATTTT. This gives the protein CSAIRRGLYSNQPQHF.

In its sample, this clonotype was seen a few times. The gene calls are TRBV5-1 and TRBJ2-5; 11 positions agree with TRBD2. The CDR3 is 16 residues long. The V gene end was trimmed by 0 bases and the J gene end by 5 bases; junction bases not matched to a gene: 6. CDR1 SGHRS and CDR2 YFSETQ come from the germline V gene. The CDR3 DNA reads as TGCGCCAGCAGCTTGGTTAGCGGGAGGGCAAGGGAGACCCAGTACTTC. This gives the protein CASSLVSGRARETQYF.

V is TRBV6-1 and J is TRBJ1-5; no firm D call. This CDR3 has 14 amino acids. The V end was cut by 6 bases, the J end by 2 bases, with 11 bases between. CDR1 and CDR2 (germline): MNHNS, SASEGT. The CDR3 here is CASRATRGNQPQHF. CDR3 bases: TGTGCCAGCAGAGCGACACGGGGCAATCAGCCCCAGCATTTT.

The V gene is TRBV7-3, the J gene TRBJ1-1, with D tentatively TRBD1 (5 bases). Trimming removed 5 bases from V and 4 bases from J, with 11 bases in between. CDR3 length: 13 amino acids. Germline V gene data show CDR1 as SGHTA and CDR2 as FQGTGA. The CDR3 loop reads CASSTQEATEAFF. The CDR3 nucleotides read TGTGCCAGCAGCACACAGGAAGCCACTGAAGCTTTCTTT.

This clonotype turned up a few times. The rearrangement uses TRBV11-3 and TRBJ2-3; 12 nucleotides match TRBD2. Germline-derived CDR1 and CDR2 are SGHNT and YENEEA. This CDR3 is 18 amino acids long. J lost 2 bases, V lost 6 bases, and 12 bases had no gene match. CDR3 in amino acids: CASSCLGLAGGLTDTQYF. The CDR3 DNA sequence: TGTGCCAGCAGTTGCCTCGGGCTAGCGGGGGGGCTCACAGATACGCAGTATTTT.

This chain uses TRBV2 with TRBJ1-2; D call uncertain. The CDR3 is made up of 13 amino acids. V was clipped by 4 bases and J by 3 bases, with 9 bases between them. Germline V lookup: CDR1 SNHLY, CDR2 FYNNEI. The DNA for the CDR3 is TGTGCCAGCAGTGGTGGAGATTACTATGGCTACACCTTC. Translation gives CASSGGDYYGYTF.